This passage covers 17 T cell receptor beta chains from one sample sequenced in a study of siplizumab effects on memory and regulatory T cells. Profiling relied on immunoSEQ multiplex PCR, and the TCRdb table lists in-frame clones only, not all of them. The table records 90,000 to 120,000 clones, around 94% of them present only once. The sequencing sample was made of Tregs sorted from blood. The receptors were sampled from a human donor in good health.

This clone has just one count. The chain combines TRBV11-2 with TRBJ2-2; 8 bases agree with TRBD1. Germline lookup yields CDR1 SGHAT and CDR2 FQNNGV. The CDR3 runs 15 residues. The junction had 7 bases not matched to a gene; V was cut back by 5 bases and J by 5 bases. The CDR3 reads CASSTRGRPTGELFF. The CDR3 DNA reads as TGTGCCAGCAGCACCAGGGGGCGCCCAACCGGGGAGCTGTTTTTT.

The chain uses TRBV4-1 and TRBJ1-2; no definite D call. CDR1 and CDR2 (germline): MGHRA, YSYEKL. V was pared by 4 bases and J by 4 bases, with 10 bases between. There are 13 residues in the CDR3. CDR3 sequence (DNA): TGCGCCAGCAGCCCCAGAGGGCCCTATGGCTACACCTTC. It codes for CASSPRGPYGYTF.

The V call is TRBV5-4, the J call TRBJ2-1; TRBD1 aligns across 8 bases. The germline V gene has CDR1 SGHNT and CDR2 YYREEE (reference sequence). This CDR3 spans 15 amino acids. J lost 1 base, V lost 3 bases, and 3 bases had no gene match. The CDR3 DNA sequence: TGTGCCAGCAGCTCGGGACAGGAGTCCTACAATGAGCAGTTCTTC. Protein: CASSSGQESYNEQFF.

The chain recombines TRBV28 with TRBJ2-3; D is perhaps TRBD2 (6 bases). The CDR3 loop spans 15 amino acids. Deletions cut 2 bases from V and 2 bases from J, with 11 bases between. Germline lookup yields CDR1 MDHEN and CDR2 SYDVKM. The CDR3 loop is CASSLGGAATDTQYF. DNA for the CDR3: TGTGCCAGCAGTTTAGGAGGGGCAGCCACAGATACGCAGTATTTT.

This CDR3 reads CASSLVVLAGDFSEQYF. The CDR3 bases are TGTGCCAGCAGCTTAGTCGTACTAGCGGGAGATTTCTCCGAGCAGTACTTC. This rearrangement joins TRBV11-2 to TRBJ2-7; 11 bases are a match to TRBD2. With V trimmed by 1 base and J by 6 bases, 11 bases remained unmatched. The CDR3 runs to 17 residues. Germline V gene lookup returns CDR1 SGHAT and CDR2 FQNNGV. The full variable domain, completed using reference TRBV11-2 and TRBJ2-7, is EAGVAQSPRYKIIEKRQSVAFWCNPISGHATLYWYQQILGQGPKLLIQFQNNGVVDDSQLPKDRFSAERLKGVDSTLKIQPAKLEDSAVYLCASSLVVLAGDFSEQYFGPGTRLTVT.

The chain joins TRBV7-9 to TRBJ2-5; D is undetermined. The CDR3 length is 15 residues. Germline lookup yields CDR1 SEHNR and CDR2 FQNEAQ (reference sequence). V lost 3 bases and J 3 bases, leaving 14 bases between the germline ends. The CDR3 DNA reads TGTGCCAGCAGCTTTGACGGTTTACCCGAAGAGACCCAGTACTTC. Its translation: CASSFDGLPEETQYF.

The chain combines TRBV29-1 with TRBJ2-7; D tentatively fits TRBD1 or TRBD2 (5 bases each). The germline V gene encodes CDR1 SQVTM and CDR2 ANQGSEA. This CDR3 comprises 15 residues. The V end lost 5 bases, the J end lost 6 bases, and 23 bases lay between the germline ends. The CDR3 loop is CSVNQPGPAAGEQYF. CDR3 nucleotide sequence: TGCAGCGTTAACCAGCCGGGACCAGCAGCCGGCGAGCAGTACTTC.

V usage is TRBV27 and J usage is TRBJ2-1; D might be TRBD1 or TRBD2, each matching 5 bases. Trimming took 2 bases from V and 12 from J, leaving 23 bases between them. The CDR3 contains 16 residues. From germline, CDR1 is MNHEY and CDR2 SMNVEV (reference sequence). The CDR3 nucleotides are TGTGCCAGCAGTTTAATGTTCGGGACCTCTAGGTCCCCGCAGTTCTTC. Residues: CASSLMFGTSRSPQFF.

V gene TRBV10-3 combines with J gene TRBJ2-5, with 10 bases that match TRBD1. Near its end, the DNA agrees better with TRBJ2-7, so the J call may be wrong. CDR3 length: 12 amino acids. The germline V gene encodes CDR1 ENHRY and CDR2 SYGVKD. The chain's CDR3 is CAIGQGAYEQYF. The CDR3, as DNA: TGTGCCATCGGACAGGGGGCCTACGAGCAGTACTTC.

This clone came up once. This rearrangement joins TRBV27 to TRBJ1-5; D remains ambiguous. Per the germline V gene, CDR1 is MNHEY and CDR2 is SMNVEV (reference sequence). Trimming took 3 bases from V and 6 from J, leaving 15 bases between them. The CDR3 sequence is 15 residues long. The CDR3 is CASSFRSSSRQPQHF. CDR3 nucleotide sequence: TGTGCCAGCAGTTTTAGGAGCTCATCACGTCAGCCCCAGCATTTT.

The chain employs TRBV28 and TRBJ2-5, with 7 positions matching TRBD2. The length of the CDR3 is 15 residues. With 5 bases clipped from V and 5 bases from J, the junction kept 11 bases outside the gene matches. CDR1 MDHEN and CDR2 SYDVKM come from the germline V gene. This CDR3 reads CASSQREGLSETQYF. DNA for the CDR3: TGTGCCAGCAGTCAAAGGGAGGGCCTATCTGAGACCCAGTACTTC.

The chain joins TRBV5-1 to TRBJ1-4; D unresolved. The ends were cut back, 5 bases at V and 5 bases at J, with 10 bases in the middle. This CDR3 comprises 13 residues. Looked up from germline, CDR1 is SGHRS and CDR2 is YFSETQ. CDR3 loop: CASRREINEKLFF. DNA of the CDR3: TGCGCCAGCAGAAGAGAAATAAATGAAAAACTGTTTTTT.

This clone was seen a handful of times. This sequence joins TRBV4-1 and TRBJ1-5; no definite D call. The CDR3 has 13 amino acids. V was trimmed by 1 base and J by 5 bases, leaving 6 bases between them. CDR1 and CDR2 (germline): MGHRA, YSYEKL. The CDR3 nucleotides read TGCGCCAGCAGCCAAGGGAGGGATCAGCCCCAGCATTTT. Its protein is CASSQGRDQPQHF.

The chain carries TRBV28 and TRBJ1-4; tentative D call: TRBD1 (5 bases). Germline V lookup: CDR1 MDHEN, CDR2 SYDVKM. Trimming removed 5 bases at V and 4 bases at J, with 32 bases between. CDR3 length: 21 amino acids. CDR3 region: CASSLSYNGAAFRNSNEKLFF. CDR3 coding DNA: TGTGCCAGCAGTCTAAGTTATAACGGGGCGGCCTTCCGCAATAGTAATGAAAAACTGTTTTTT.

The gene calls are TRBV12-5 and TRBJ1-1, with 11 bases fitting TRBD1. J lost 5 bases, V lost 4 bases, and 6 bases had no gene match. The CDR3 runs to 15 residues. The germline V gene encodes CDR1 LGHNT and CDR2 FRNRAP. CDR3 bases: TGTGCTAGTGGTTCTACGGGACAGGGGGGAACTGAAGCTTTCTTT. Its protein product is CASGSTGQGGTEAFF.

This clone was seen once. The genes are TRBV6-4 and TRBJ2-5; a possible D gene is TRBD2 (6 bases). The CDR3 is 13 residues long. Germline V gene data show CDR1 as MRHNA and CDR2 as SNTAGT. V was pared by 4 bases and J by 6 bases, with 12 bases between. Here the CDR3 DNA reads TGTGCCAGCAGTGTCGATCGGGAGAAGACCCAGTACTTC. Protein: CASSVDREKTQYF.

The count of this clone is one. The chain couples TRBV5-5 to TRBJ1-1, with 7 positions matching TRBD1. Trimming removed 4 bases from V and 1 base from J; junction bases left unmatched: 10. This CDR3 contains 16 residues. Germline V gives CDR1 SGHKS, CDR2 YYEKEE (reference sequence). The CDR3 bases are TGTGCCAGCAGCCCCTTCGGAGGGGGCAGGAACACTGAAGCTTTCTTT. Translating gives CASSPFGGGRNTEAFF.